One sample yielded the 8 T cell receptor beta chains listed below, sequenced in a study of technical replicates of blood from several donors. Clones were sequenced by immunoSEQ multiplex PCR, and TCRdb holds only the in-frame ones, with some missing. The sample records some 80,000 clones, 75% to 85% being singletons. Sequenced material: PBMCs. The receptor source for this set is a human donor in good health. Some clones in this sample may be carry-over from other donors' samples.

This chain uses TRBV6-5 with TRBJ2-7; the D gene is possibly TRBD1 (5 bases). The CDR3 runs to 13 residues. CDR1 is MNHEY, CDR2 SVGAGI, per germline. The V and J ends lost 7 bases and 7 bases respectively, with 17 bases between them. The CDR3 here is CASTPIQGAEQYF. The CDR3 bases are TGTGCCAGCACACCAATCCAGGGCGCGGAGCAGTACTTC.

The chain joins TRBV4-1 to TRBJ1-4, with no clear D. V was cut by 1 base and J by 4 bases, with 7 bases left in between. This CDR3 spans 14 amino acids. Germline CDR1 and CDR2: MGHRA and YSYEKL. The CDR3 nucleotides are TGCGCCAGCAGCCAAGTTACTTATAATGAAAAACTGTTTTTT. It encodes CASSQVTYNEKLFF.

Note on this clone: Other DNA sequences in this sample translate to the same CDR3. The chain links TRBV30 to TRBJ1-1; TRBD1 might be the D (5 bases). Germline V gives CDR1 GTSNPN, CDR2 SVGIG (reference sequence). V lost 2 bases and J lost 5, with 9 bases in between. This CDR3 has 12 amino acids. CDR3 sequence: CAWSPRETEAFF. As DNA, the CDR3 is TGTGCCTGGAGTCCCAGGGAAACTGAAGCTTTCTTT.

This chain uses TRBV29-1 with TRBJ1-2, with TRBD1 matching 10 bases. The CDR3 spans 16 residues. The V segment lost 3 bases and the J segment 8 bases; nucleotides outside the gene matches: 15. Germline V gives CDR1 SQVTM, CDR2 ANQGSEA. CDR3 coding DNA: TGCAGCGTTGATACGTTAGGGGGACAGGGGTTTCAAGGCTACACCTTC. Translating it yields CSVDTLGGQGFQGYTF.

The CDR3 is CASSHREGRAYEQYF. CDR3 in DNA: TGTGCCAGCAGCCACAGGGAGGGACGAGCCTACGAGCAGTACTTC. The chain joins TRBV13 to TRBJ2-7, with a tentative D call TRBD2 (7 bases). Trimming cost V 5 bases and J 2 bases, with 16 bases left between them. Germline values: CDR1 PRHDT, CDR2 FYEKMQ (reference sequence). The CDR3 length is 15 residues. Variable domain in full (rest from reference TRBV13 and TRBJ2-7): AAGVIQSPRHLIKEKRETATLKCYPIPRHDTVYWYQQGPGQDPQFLISFYEKMQSDKGSIPDRFSAQQFSDYHSELNMSSLELGDSALYFCASSHREGRAYEQYFGPGTRLTVT.

The chain has TRBV7-9 and TRBJ2-5; a weak D match, TRBD2 (6 bases). The CDR3 sequence is 15 residues long. The ends were cut back, 4 bases at V and 2 bases at J, with 14 bases in the middle. CDR1 is SEHNR, CDR2 FQNEAQ, per germline (reference sequence). CDR3 coding DNA: TGTGCCAGCAGCTCAACCGGGGGTACACAAGAGACCCAGTACTTC. Translated, it gives CASSSTGGTQETQYF.

CDR3 nucleotides: TGTGCCAGTAGGGACAGGGGGAGTGAAAAACTGTTTTTT. As protein: CASRDRGSEKLFF. The V gene is TRBV19, the J gene TRBJ1-4; 10 bases match TRBD1. With 6 bases clipped from V and 7 bases from J, the junction kept 2 bases outside the gene matches. The CDR3 has 13 amino acids. Germline values: CDR1 LNHDA, CDR2 SQIVND (reference sequence).

CDR3 sequence: CASSYAGGRNQPQHF. CDR3 in DNA: TGTGCCAGCAGTTACGCCGGGGGACGTAATCAGCCCCAGCATTTT. The chain joins TRBV6-5 to TRBJ1-5; perhaps TRBD1 as D (5 bases). The CDR3 is 15 residues long. V was cut by 2 bases and J by 4 bases, with 12 bases left in between. From germline, CDR1 is MNHEY and CDR2 SVGAGI.